This T cell receptor beta chain came from a study of identifying expanded T cells in peripheral blood. Study-level points and caveats: Over approximately two and four weeks, about 15 and 19 clones changed, versus around 1.2 between replicates.

CDR1 is SGHTA and CDR2 is FQGNSA in the germline V gene. CDR3 size: 14 residues. J gave up 3 bases and V 3 bases, and 4 bases lay outside the gene matches. A note on this clone: Its cognate antigen is unknown.

Assay: immunoSEQ multiplex PCR; the TCRdb copy retains only in-frame clones and omits some. The sample lists approximately 79,000 clones, 85% to 90% seen once, with over 2.5% in the top ten. Collection occurred without any documented infections or immune events in donors. The chain links TRBV7-2 to TRBJ2-7, with TRBD2 identical over 8 bases. This receptor was obtained from a person aged 18 to 70 in good health. Sequenced input: blood. The CDR3 here is CASSLSRGGYEQYF. CDR3 sequence (DNA): TGTGCCAGCAGCTTGTCCCGGGGGGGCTACGAGCAGTACTTC.